This TCR beta chain was retrieved from a study of T cells after posttransplantation cyclophosphamide. Study-wide points: Skin or GI-infiltrating T cells shared few TRB sequences with blood. Recipient CMV seropositivity and CMV reactivation strongly tracked TRB clonality.

In the case of this clone: Its antigen is not identified. Other DNA sequences in this specimen translate into the identical CDR3.

The CDR3 covers 13 residues. V trimming: 3 bases; J trimming: 5 bases; junction bases outside the gene matches: 3. Germline CDR1 and CDR2: SGDLS and YYNGEE. Method: immunoSEQ multiplex PCR; TCRdb's copy keeps in-frame clones and lacks some. This table holds about 50,000 clones, approximately 94% found once. This rearrangement joins TRBV9 to TRBJ1-2; TRBD1 aligns across 8 bases. This receptor was identified in a woman aged 25 to 39 in good health and a related stem cell transplant donor. Material for sequencing was PBMCs. The CDR3 sequence is CASSAGTGYGYTF. The CDR3 bases are TGTGCCAGCAGCGCCGGGACAGGATATGGCTACACCTTC.